The clone carrying this T cell receptor (beta chain) was seen more than once but under ten times. Germline CDR1 reads SGHTA; CDR2 reads FQGNSA. V gave up 5 bases and J gave up 7 bases, with 20 bases separating them. This CDR3 has 16 amino acids. This sample was included in a study of blood T cell repertoires in COVID-19. Overall study: The study drew acute and convalescent COVID-19 samples from the United States, Italy and Spain. In each case, the material was cDNA or gDNA derived from T cells, B-cell-depleted T cells, or PBMCs.

As processed by the authors: Reference gene primer amplification gave nucleated cell count estimates. Clones were read by immunoSEQ multiplex PCR, and TCRdb kept only the in-frame ones, dropping some. V, J and clone size are those of that table, while D and trimming were read from the DNA. This sample has some 330,000 clones, with over 75% found just once. The receptor's source is a woman in her fifties or sixties with active or convalescent COVID-19. The chain links TRBV7-2 to TRBJ1-4; tentative D call: TRBD1 (6 bases). Input material: peripheral blood. CDR3 sequence: CASSRQGFTRGEKLFF. The DNA of the CDR3 is TGTGCCAGCAGCCGGCAGGGGTTTACCAGGGGTGAAAAACTGTTTTTT.